One sample yielded the 24 T cell receptor beta chains listed below, sequenced in a study of TIL therapy for anti-PD-1-resistant metastatic lung cancer (dated by TCRdb to about 2021). Reading the label with the study, this specimen's time point is: pre-treatment sample, taken before nivolumab and TIL therapy. TCR beta CDR3 regions were amplified from genomic DNA by bias-controlled multiplex PCR with the immunoSEQ v3 hsTCRB kit. TCRdb carries this immuneACCESS record with in-frame sequences only. Its versions omit some clonotypes, under half of them owing to an unresolved V gene in the studies checked, with the rest unexplained. Counted in this sample were more than 50,000 clones; roughly 91% of them appeared once. The top ten hold just over 2.5% of the sample. This specimen consisted of blood, obtained at baseline. The receptors come from a person aged 25-85 years with non-small cell lung cancer.

The chain couples TRBV11-3 to TRBJ2-2; 10 bases map to TRBD1. V shed 3 bases and J 6 bases; nucleotides not matched to a gene: 1. Germline assignment: CDR1 SGHNT and CDR2 YENEEA. The CDR3 contains 14 residues. The CDR3 DNA sequence: TGTGCCAGCAGCTTGGACAGGGGGTCCGGGGAGCTGTTTTTT. This sequence encodes CASSLDRGSGELFF.

The chain links TRBV19 to TRBJ2-7; TRBD1 agrees at 10 bases. The CDR3 has 15 residues. Germline V gene sequence: CDR1 LNHDA, CDR2 SQIVND (reference sequence). V lost 7 bases to trimming and J lost 4 bases; unmatched junction nucleotides: 10. CDR3 amino acids: CASKGTGEVSYEQYF. The CDR3 DNA follows: TGTGCCAGTAAGGGGACAGGGGAGGTGTCGTACGAGCAGTACTTC.

The genes are TRBV19 and TRBJ2-1; 9 bases agree with TRBD2. The CDR3 loop spans 17 amino acids. Losses at the gene ends were 9 bases for V and 4 bases for J; bases not matched to a gene: 16. CDR1 LNHDA and CDR2 SQIVND come from the germline V gene (reference sequence). The CDR3 nucleotides are TGTGCCAGCACCCAGGGGACTAGCACAAACTTATACAATGAGCAGTTCTTC. Protein product: CASTQGTSTNLYNEQFF.

V usage is TRBV5-5 and J usage is TRBJ2-7, with D perhaps TRBD2 (6 bases). Trimming removed 0 bases at V and 9 bases at J, with 13 bases between. Looked up from germline, CDR1 is SGHKS and CDR2 is YYEKEE (reference sequence). The CDR3 covers 13 residues. The CDR3 DNA is TGTGCCAGCAGCTTGGTTGAGGGAGGTGGGCAGTACTTC. Protein product: CASSLVEGGGQYF.

The CDR3 region has the DNA TGCGCCAGCAGCATAAAGCCGGGACTAGGATCCTACGAGCAGTACTTC. Protein sequence: CASSIKPGLGSYEQYF. The chain combines TRBV5-1 with TRBJ2-7, with 8 nucleotides matching TRBD2. V gave up 4 bases and J gave up 1 base; unmatched junction bases: 10. The CDR3 contains 16 residues. Germline assignment: CDR1 SGHRS and CDR2 YFSETQ.

V usage is TRBV23-1 and J usage is TRBJ2-7, with D hard to call. TRBV23-1 is an open reading frame whose function is uncertain. The CDR3 has 14 amino acids. V was shortened by 4 bases and J by 2 bases, with 12 bases between the two germline ends. CDR3 residues: CASSPAEPPYEQYF. The CDR3 coding sequence is TGCGCCAGCAGTCCGGCAGAGCCCCCCTACGAGCAGTACTTC.

DNA for the CDR3: TGTGCCAGCAGTTTTAAGGGAATAGCGGGAGTCACCGGGGAGCTGTTTTTT. Protein product: CASSFKGIAGVTGELFF. The chain has TRBV7-3 and TRBJ2-2, with 9 bases lining up with TRBD2. The CDR3 totals 17 residues. Germline V gene data show CDR1 as SGHTA and CDR2 as FQGTGA. V lost 6 bases, J lost 4 bases, and 12 bases stayed unmatched.

This clone appeared a single time. The chain couples TRBV13 to TRBJ2-6, with no clear D. The CDR3 is 15 residues long. Trimming stripped 5 bases from V and 4 bases from J, with 12 bases between. CDR1 is PRHDT, CDR2 FYEKMQ, per germline (reference sequence). The CDR3 here is CASSARMSGANVLTF. For the CDR3, the DNA is TGTGCCAGCAGCGCCCGGATGTCAGGGGCCAACGTCCTGACTTTC.

J is TRBJ2-2 and V is TRBV4-2, with 7 bases that match TRBD1. CDR1 is LGHNA and CDR2 is YNFKEQ in the germline V gene. V lost 4 bases and J lost 2; bases outside the gene matches: 13. The CDR3 consists of 18 residues. CDR3: CASSLQLPTGINTGELFF. The CDR3 DNA is TGTGCCAGCAGCCTACAACTTCCGACAGGGATAAACACCGGGGAGCTGTTTTTT.

The genes are TRBV9 and TRBJ2-1; 9 bases match TRBD1. The germline CDR1 and CDR2 sequences are SGDLS and YYNGEE. CDR3 length: 16 residues. V was clipped by 0 bases and J by 4 bases; unmatched bases: 5. The CDR3 is CASSVDTQGAYNEQFF. Written as DNA, the CDR3 is TGTGCCAGCAGCGTAGACACACAGGGGGCGTACAATGAGCAGTTCTTC.

This chain links TRBV11-3 with TRBJ2-1; 10 positions agree with TRBD1. The CDR3 consists of 14 residues. J lost 7 bases, V lost 5 bases, and 5 bases had no gene match. Per the germline V gene, CDR1 is SGHNT and CDR2 is YENEEA. The CDR3 spells CASSRQGAKNEQFF. The CDR3 nucleotides read TGTGCCAGCAGCCGACAGGGGGCTAAAAATGAGCAGTTCTTC.

Remarks on this clone: Germline is not matched at one junction end, which may reflect a read error. V gene TRBV7-6 combines with J gene TRBJ2-1, with 7 nucleotides matching TRBD2. From germline, CDR1 is SGHVS and CDR2 FNYEAQ. CDR3 size: 12 residues. CDR3 amino acids: CASSLADNEQFF. The CDR3 DNA reads TGTGCCAGCAGCCTAGCGGACAATGAGCAGTTCTTC. The entire variable domain, with the rest obtained from reference TRBV7-6 and TRBJ2-1, is as follows: GAGVSQSPRYKVTKRGQDVALRCDPISGHVSLYWYRQALGQGPEFLTYFNYEAQQDKSGLPNDRFSAERPEGSISTLTIQRTEQRDSAMYRCASSLADNEQFFGPGTRLTVL.

For the CDR3, the DNA is TGTGCCAGCAGCTTGACTAGCGGGAGAGGGGATGAGCAGTTCTTC. Amino acids: CASSLTSGRGDEQFF. The rearrangement links TRBV5-4 to TRBJ2-1; 11 bases fit TRBD2. Losses at the gene ends were 1 base for V and 8 bases for J; bases not matched to a gene: 5. The CDR3 is 15 residues long. Germline V gene data show CDR1 as SGHNT and CDR2 as YYREEE (reference sequence).

The chain employs TRBV4-2 and TRBJ2-1, with 10 bases aligning to TRBD2. Germline values: CDR1 LGHNA, CDR2 YNFKEQ. Unmatched junction bases numbered 6, after V lost 0 bases and J lost 10 bases. The CDR3 length is 15 residues. The DNA for the CDR3 is TGTGCCAGCAGCCAAGATCTATCTAGCGGGAGCGAGCAGTTCTTC. This encodes CASSQDLSSGSEQFF.

This rearrangement joins TRBV19 to TRBJ2-1, with 12 bases identical to TRBD2. The CDR3 runs 18 residues. CDR1 and CDR2 (germline): LNHDA, SQIVND (reference sequence). Trimming cost V 3 bases and J 1 base; bases outside gene matches: 7. The CDR3 coding sequence is TGTGCCAGTAGTATGACTAGCGGGGGCGGTCGGTCCTACAATGAGCAGTTCTTC. It codes for CASSMTSGGGRSYNEQFF.

V usage is TRBV5-8 and J usage is TRBJ2-7; 7 bases are shared with TRBD1. The CDR3 contains 16 residues. From germline, CDR1 is SGHTS and CDR2 YDEGEE. V was pared by 0 bases and J by 4 bases, with 10 bases of the junction left unmatched. The chain's CDR3 is CASSLDRDRASYEQYF. DNA of the CDR3: TGTGCCAGCAGCTTGGATCGGGACAGAGCCTCTTACGAGCAGTACTTC.

The chain links TRBV30 to TRBJ1-1; D is undetermined. V gave up 1 base and J gave up 2 bases, with 8 bases separating them. The CDR3 consists of 13 residues. CDR1 GTSNPN and CDR2 SVGIG come from the germline V gene (reference sequence). The CDR3 DNA reads TGTGCCTGGAGTGATGCGGCTAACACTGAAGCTTTCTTT. Translating it yields CAWSDAANTEAFF.

This chain links TRBV7-3 with TRBJ1-1; no clear D. The CDR3 is 14 residues long. Trimming removed 1 base at V and 4 bases at J, with 10 bases between. Germline V gene lookup returns CDR1 SGHTA and CDR2 FQGTGA. In DNA, the CDR3 is TGTGCCAGCAGCTTAAAACTGGGGAGCACTGAAGCTTTCTTT. As protein: CASSLKLGSTEAFF.

The V call is TRBV19, the J call TRBJ1-3; D is ambiguous. Germline CDR1 reads LNHDA; CDR2 reads SQIVND (reference sequence). This CDR3 region has 15 residues. The V and J ends lost 3 bases and 4 bases respectively, with 13 bases between them. This CDR3 reads CASSMAGAPGNTIYF. In DNA form, the CDR3 reads TGTGCCAGTAGTATGGCGGGAGCACCGGGAAACACCATATATTTT.

The chain uses TRBV7-2 and TRBJ1-3, with no clear D. The CDR3 extends over 15 amino acids. The V gene lost 3 bases and the J gene lost 0 bases, with 9 bases spanning the gap. Germline CDR1 is SGHTA and CDR2 is FQGNSA. The CDR3 here is CASSFGHSSGNTIYF. The CDR3 DNA reads TGTGCCAGCAGCTTTGGGCACAGCTCTGGAAACACCATATATTTT.

This clone is a singleton in its sample. V and J are TRBV6-2 or TRBV6-3 and TRBJ2-2, with a tentative D call TRBD2 (6 bases). V was cut by 5 bases and J by 2 bases, with 15 bases left in between. Germline CDR1 reads MNHEY; CDR2 reads SVGEGT. The CDR3 has 16 amino acids. CDR3 amino acids: CASSTWDFQNTGELFF. The CDR3 region has the DNA TGTGCCAGCAGTACCTGGGACTTTCAAAACACCGGGGAGCTGTTTTTT.

The rearrangement links TRBV15 to TRBJ1-5; maybe TRBD1 (5 bases). The V gene's germline CDR1 is LNHNV and CDR2 YYDKDF (reference sequence). The ends were cut back, 6 bases at V and 3 bases at J, with 12 bases in the middle. The CDR3 totals 14 residues. CDR3 sequence (DNA): TGTGCCACCAGGATGGGGCAATACAATCAGCCCCAGCATTTT. Amino acid sequence: CATRMGQYNQPQHF.

CDR3 nucleotide sequence: TGCGCCAGCAGCCTGGGACAGGGGGTCACAGATACGCAGTATTTT. Its translation: CASSLGQGVTDTQYF. V gene TRBV5-1 combines with J gene TRBJ2-3; TRBD1 matches 11 bases. CDR3 length: 15 amino acids. The V gene's germline CDR1 is SGHRS and CDR2 YFSETQ. V shed 4 bases and J 2 bases; nucleotides not matched to a gene: 3.

The chain links TRBV29-1 to TRBJ2-2, with D tentatively TRBD1 (6 bases). The V gene's germline CDR1 is SQVTM and CDR2 ANQGSEA. V shed 4 bases and J shed 6 bases, with 18 bases lying between them. This CDR3 is built from 15 residues. The CDR3 sequence is CSVGEKDRPPGELFF. CDR3 nucleotides: TGCAGCGTTGGGGAAAAGGACAGACCTCCCGGGGAGCTGTTTTTT.